This T cell receptor (beta chain) was sequenced in a study of blood T cell repertoires in COVID-19. Profiled with immunoSEQ multiplex PCR; TCRdb holds only in-frame clones, not every one. Of some 67,000 clones listed, just under 80% are singletons. Sequenced sample: peripheral blood. This TCR was recovered from a woman aged 55-69 years with acute or convalescent COVID-19.

CDR3: CASSEGQGLGTNEKLFF. The CDR3 DNA sequence: TGCGCCAGCAGTGAGGGGCAGGGTCTAGGAACTAATGAAAAACTGTTTTTT. The V gene is TRBV10-2, the J gene TRBJ1-4; a possible D gene is TRBD1 (5 bases). This CDR3 contains 17 residues. V dropped 2 bases and J dropped 1 base, with 14 bases sitting between them. Germline assignment: CDR1 WSHSY and CDR2 SAAADI.